Shown below are 8 T cell receptor beta chains from a single sample sequenced in a study of blood T cell repertoires in COVID-19. Data came from immunoSEQ multiplex PCR; TCRdb stores just in-frame clones and leaves some out. Altogether about 250,000 clones are present, around 88% being singletons, with the ten largest covering about 1.3%. The sequenced material came from peripheral blood. These TCRs come from a man older than 75 with acute or convalescent COVID-19.

The V gene is TRBV28, the J gene TRBJ1-2, with D maybe TRBD1 (5 bases). The germline gives CDR1 MDHEN, CDR2 SYDVKM. V was shortened by 1 base and J by 4 bases, with 10 bases between the two germline ends. This CDR3 is 14 amino acids long. CDR3: CASSLSGSGYGYTF. CDR3 in DNA: TGTGCCAGCAGTTTATCAGGGTCAGGCTATGGCTACACCTTC.

This chain uses TRBV3-1 (or the pseudogene TRBV3-2) with TRBJ1-2; 9 bases match TRBD1. Trimming removed 3 bases from V and 7 bases from J; junction bases left unmatched: 9. CDR3 size: 15 residues. Germline CDR1 and CDR2: LGHDT and YNNKEL (reference sequence). The CDR3 protein is CASSQADRGSVGYTF. CDR3 nucleotide sequence: TGTGCCAGCAGCCAGGCGGACAGGGGATCGGTTGGCTACACCTTC.

CDR3 sequence (DNA): TGTGCCAGCAGCGTAGAGGTTGCAGGGGCCGGGGAGCTGTTTTTT. This translates into CASSVEVAGAGELFF. The chain recombines TRBV9 with TRBJ2-2; a possible D gene is TRBD1 (6 bases). In germline, CDR1 is SGDLS, CDR2 YYNGEE. CDR3 size: 15 residues. V gave up 0 bases and J gave up 6 bases, with 12 bases separating them.

Only a few counts were recorded for this clone. The chain carries TRBV19 and TRBJ2-7; D perhaps matches TRBD1 (5 bases). The germline V and J ends were trimmed by 5 bases and 1 base, with 12 bases remaining between them. Germline values: CDR1 LNHDA, CDR2 SQIVND (reference sequence). This CDR3 region has 14 residues. This CDR3 is CASSLQRGSYEQYF. The DNA for the CDR3 is TGTGCCAGTAGTCTCCAAAGGGGATCCTACGAGCAGTACTTC.

This chain uses TRBV28 with TRBJ2-1; D is unclear. The CDR3 runs 12 residues. The germline V gene has CDR1 MDHEN and CDR2 SYDVKM. V lost 6 bases to trimming and J lost 11 bases, with 14 bases between them. The CDR3 spells CASSLTLPQQFF. The CDR3 DNA sequence: TGTGCCAGCAGCCTCACTCTCCCTCAGCAGTTCTTC.

This chain links TRBV5-1 with TRBJ2-3; 8 nucleotides line up with TRBD1. V was pared by 3 bases and J by 6 bases, with 6 bases of the junction left unmatched. Germline V gives CDR1 SGHRS, CDR2 YFSETQ. The length of the CDR3 is 14 residues. The chain's CDR3 is CASSSGQGPDTQYF. In nucleotides, the CDR3 is TGCGCCAGCAGCTCAGGACAGGGACCGGATACGCAGTATTTT.

The chain employs TRBV7-8 and TRBJ1-5; TRBD1 matches at 8 bases. The CDR3 loop spans 13 amino acids. V lost 5 bases to trimming and J lost 6 bases; unmatched junction nucleotides: 3. Germline V gene lookup returns CDR1 SGHVS and CDR2 FQNEAQ. The CDR3: CASSRGQGQPQHF. CDR3 DNA: TGTGCCAGCAGCCGAGGACAGGGTCAGCCCCAGCATTTT.

The chain joins TRBV19 to TRBJ2-1; 9 bases map to TRBD2. This CDR3 contains 14 residues. Germline lookup yields CDR1 LNHDA and CDR2 SQIVND (reference sequence). V trimming: 11 bases; J trimming: 5 bases; junction bases outside the gene matches: 10. As DNA, the CDR3 is TGTGCCGCGGGGGGGACTAGCCTCAACAATGAGCAGTTCTTC. Protein sequence: CAAGGTSLNNEQFF.